A single sample is the source of the 29 T cell receptor beta chains below, sequenced in a study of immune cell composition in non-small cell lung cancer. Sequenced by immunoSEQ multiplex PCR; TCRdb stores in-frame clones only, minus some. The sample records thousands of clones, about 75% being singletons. Sequenced input: lung tumor tissue. These receptor sequences come from a human donor with non-small cell lung cancer.

This clone was seen only once. V is TRBV21-1 and J is TRBJ2-7; the D call in the table, TRBD1, was not verified against the DNA. TRBV21-1 is recorded as a pseudogene. This CDR3 spans 19 amino acids. CDR3 protein: CASHTSNYPPGQGPYEQYF. CDR3 DNA: TGTGCCAGTCACACTTCTAACTACCCACCGGGACAGGGGCCCTACGAGCAGTACTTC.

This clone is labeled medium-sized. This chain uses TRBV6-1 with TRBJ2-7; possibly TRBD2 for D (5 bases). V lost 10 bases and J lost 2, with 6 bases in between. Germline lookup yields CDR1 MNHNS and CDR2 SASEGT. The CDR3 sequence is 10 residues long. The DNA of the CDR3 is TGTGCCACCGGGGCCTACGAGCAGTACTTC. Its protein product is CATGAYEQYF.

The V gene is TRBV18, the J gene TRBJ2-1; D is possibly TRBD1 (6 bases). This CDR3 comprises 15 residues. Per the germline V gene, CDR1 is KGHSH and CDR2 is LQKENI. V lost 0 bases and J lost 8, with 14 bases in between. Written as DNA, the CDR3 is TGTGCCAGCTCACCACCGGTCAGGGGTAAGGATGAGCAGTTCTTC. Residues: CASSPPVRGKDEQFF. The full variable domain, in which reference TRBV18 and TRBJ2-1 provide the parts outside the CDR3, is NAGVMQNPRHLVRRRGQEARLRCSPMKGHSHVYWYRQLPEEGLKFMVYLQKENIIDESGMPKERFSAEFPKEGPSILRIQQVVRGDSAAYFCASSPPVRGKDEQFFGPGTRLTVL.

This clone appeared a few times. Other DNA variants within this sample encode the same CDR3. CDR3 in amino acids: CASSRQENTEAFF. The CDR3 region has the DNA TGTGCCAGCAGCAGACAGGAGAACACTGAAGCTTTCTTT. The chain carries TRBV11-3 and TRBJ1-1, with D tentatively TRBD1 (6 bases). This CDR3 comprises 13 residues. From germline, CDR1 is SGHNT and CDR2 YENEEA. V was cut by 5 bases and J by 1 base, with 8 bases left in between.

This clone was counted a few times. The chain uses TRBV5-1 and TRBJ2-1; TRBD1 matches at 7 bases. Per the germline V gene, CDR1 is SGHRS and CDR2 is YFSETQ. The CDR3 runs 14 residues. V dropped 4 bases and J dropped 0; count of bases not matched to a gene: 1. Here the CDR3 DNA reads TGCGCCAGCAGCGGACAGGTCTCCTACAATGAGCAGTTCTTC. As protein: CASSGQVSYNEQFF.

This sequence joins TRBV6-1 and TRBJ2-7, with D possibly matching TRBD1 (7 bases). The CDR3 runs 14 residues. The V and J ends lost 6 bases and 5 bases respectively, with 17 bases between them. The germline gives CDR1 MNHNS, CDR2 SASEGT. The CDR3 region has the DNA TGTGCCAGCAGACGCGACAGGGAGCGGGACGAGCAGTACTTC. It is translated as CASRRDRERDEQYF.

The CDR3 loop is CASSGRRDRGTEAFF. The CDR3 DNA is TGTGCCAGCTCCGGCAGGCGGGACAGGGGCACTGAAGCTTTCTTT. The rearrangement uses TRBV18 and TRBJ1-1; TRBD1 matches 10 bases. V lost 6 bases, J lost 4 bases, and 8 bases stayed unmatched. This CDR3 spans 15 amino acids. Germline-derived CDR1 and CDR2 are KGHSH and LQKENI. The full variable domain, in which reference TRBV18 and TRBJ1-1 provide the parts outside the CDR3, is NAGVMQNPRHLVRRRGQEARLRCSPMKGHSHVYWYRQLPEEGLKFMVYLQKENIIDESGMPKERFSAEFPKEGPSILRIQQVVRGDSAAYFCASSGRRDRGTEAFFGQGTRLTVV.

The genes are TRBV7-6 and TRBJ2-5; a weak D match, TRBD2 (6 bases). V lost 5 bases to trimming and J lost 7 bases, with 14 bases between them. The CDR3 is made up of 13 amino acids. Germline CDR1 is SGHVS and CDR2 is FNYEAQ. As DNA, the CDR3 is TGTGCCAGCAGCGCGGGACCCCAGGGGACCCAGTACTTC. Translated: CASSAGPQGTQYF.

This chain links TRBV30 with TRBJ2-1, with 7 bases lining up with TRBD2. Germline assignment: CDR1 GTSNPN and CDR2 SVGIG (reference sequence). The V gene end was trimmed by 4 bases and the J gene end by 4 bases; junction bases not matched to a gene: 4. The CDR3 is 13 residues long. CDR3 region: CAWIAGGYNEQFF. DNA of the CDR3: TGTGCCTGGATAGCGGGTGGGTACAATGAGCAGTTCTTC.

V is TRBV2 and J is TRBJ1-2, with D possibly matching TRBD1 (5 bases). The V end lost 5 bases, the J end lost 7 bases, and 14 bases lay between the germline ends. The CDR3 runs to 13 residues. In germline, CDR1 is SNHLY, CDR2 FYNNEI. The CDR3: CASSREGLGGYTF. As DNA, the CDR3 is TGTGCCAGCAGTCGGGAGGGGCTGGGTGGCTACACCTTC.

V is TRBV18 and J is TRBJ2-7; no clear D gene. CDR3 length equals 13 residues. CDR1 is KGHSH, CDR2 LQKENI, per germline. The ends were cut back, 3 bases at V and 2 bases at J, with 8 bases in the middle. The CDR3 loop is CASSPPATYEQYF. In DNA form, the CDR3 reads TGTGCCAGCTCACCCCCCGCTACCTACGAGCAGTACTTC. Using reference TRBV18 and TRBJ2-7 for the parts outside the CDR3, the full variable domain is NAGVMQNPRHLVRRRGQEARLRCSPMKGHSHVYWYRQLPEEGLKFMVYLQKENIIDESGMPKERFSAEFPKEGPSILRIQQVVRGDSAAYFCASSPPATYEQYFGPGTRLTVT.

V gene TRBV7-9 combines with J gene TRBJ2-2; D may be TRBD1 (6 bases). The CDR3 consists of 14 residues. CDR1 is SEHNR and CDR2 is FQNEAQ in the germline V gene (reference sequence). V was cut by 5 bases and J by 5 bases, with 12 bases left in between. The CDR3 spells CASSLQQGTGELFF. The CDR3 DNA is TGTGCCAGCAGCCTACAGCAGGGGACCGGGGAGCTGTTTTTT.

The chain is built from TRBV4-1 and TRBJ2-5; D is perhaps TRBD2 (5 bases). CDR1 is MGHRA, CDR2 YSYEKL, per germline. The CDR3 runs 14 residues. V lost 4 bases and J 1 base, leaving 10 bases between the germline ends. The CDR3 protein is CASSPGAGQETQYF. CDR3 DNA sequence: TGCGCCAGCAGCCCGGGCGCGGGCCAAGAGACCCAGTACTTC.

The V and J genes are TRBV5-1 and TRBJ2-1; D is possibly TRBD1 (5 bases). CDR1 SGHRS and CDR2 YFSETQ come from the germline V gene. The CDR3 contains 14 residues. Trimming pared 0 bases from V and 4 bases from J, leaving 8 bases between. The chain's CDR3 is CASSLGQGYNEQFF. The CDR3 DNA sequence: TGCGCCAGCAGCTTGGGTCAGGGATACAATGAGCAGTTCTTC.

This clone is labeled as medium-sized (0.01 to 0.1%). The rearrangement uses TRBV6-5 and TRBJ2-7; 7 positions match TRBD2. CDR3 length equals 13 residues. V dropped 5 bases and J dropped 3; count of bases not matched to a gene: 4. Germline V gives CDR1 MNHEY, CDR2 SVGAGI. CDR3 sequence reads: CASSTSAIYEQYF. The CDR3 DNA is TGTGCCAGCAGTACTAGCGCTATCTACGAGCAGTACTTC.

The chain joins TRBV19 to TRBJ2-1; TRBD2 aligns across 14 bases. The CDR3 sequence is 16 residues long. Germline CDR1 and CDR2: LNHDA and SQIVND (reference sequence). The junction had 7 bases not matched to a gene; V was cut back by 5 bases and J by 7 bases. CDR3 DNA: TGTGCCAGTAGTTCTCCCGGGACTAGCGGGAGAAATGAGCAGTTCTTC. This codes for CASSSPGTSGRNEQFF.

This sequence joins TRBV11-2 and TRBJ2-1; 11 bases are a match to TRBD2. Germline V lookup: CDR1 SGHAT, CDR2 FQNNGV. This CDR3 is built from 18 residues. With V trimmed by 3 bases and J by 3 bases, 10 bases remained unmatched. CDR3 nucleotide sequence: TGTGCCAGCAGCTTTGCTAGCGGGGGGAGGGTAAACTACAATGAGCAGTTCTTC. Protein: CASSFASGGRVNYNEQFF.

V usage is TRBV18 and J usage is TRBJ1-2; 7 positions match TRBD1. V was clipped by 4 bases and J by 2 bases; unmatched bases: 4. The V gene's germline CDR1 is KGHSH and CDR2 LQKENI. The CDR3 runs 14 residues. CDR3 loop: CASSLDRANYGYTF. CDR3 bases: TGTGCCAGCTCACTCGACAGGGCCAACTATGGCTACACCTTC. Supplemented by reference TRBV18 and TRBJ1-2, the full variable domain reads NAGVMQNPRHLVRRRGQEARLRCSPMKGHSHVYWYRQLPEEGLKFMVYLQKENIIDESGMPKERFSAEFPKEGPSILRIQQVVRGDSAAYFCASSLDRANYGYTFGSGTRLTVV.

V usage is TRBV18 and J usage is TRBJ2-3; 7 bases align to TRBD1. The CDR3 extends over 15 amino acids. The V segment lost 3 bases and the J segment 4 bases; nucleotides outside the gene matches: 7. CDR1 KGHSH and CDR2 LQKENI come from the germline V gene. The CDR3 DNA sequence: TGTGCCAGCTCACCGGGTAACAGGGGCGCAGATACGCAGTATTTT. Its translation is CASSPGNRGADTQYF.

This chain links TRBV6-5 with TRBJ1-2; a possible D gene is TRBD1 (5 bases). Germline V lookup: CDR1 MNHEY, CDR2 SVGAGI. This CDR3 comprises 13 residues. V was trimmed by 0 bases and J by 5 bases, leaving 7 bases between them. Here the CDR3 reads CASSYSEGYGYTF. The CDR3, as DNA: TGTGCCAGCAGTTACTCGGAGGGGTATGGCTACACCTTC.

This chain connects TRBV15 to TRBJ2-1; 10 bases fit TRBD2. This CDR3 contains 17 residues. The V and J ends lost 1 base and 5 bases, in that order; junction bases with no gene match: 8. CDR1 and CDR2 (germline): LNHNV, YYDKDF (reference sequence). The CDR3 is CATSRVGSGRADNEQFF. The CDR3 coding sequence is TGTGCCACCAGCAGAGTCGGAAGCGGGAGGGCCGACAATGAGCAGTTCTTC.

The chain carries TRBV14 and TRBJ2-3, with a possible D match to TRBD1 (7 bases). The CDR3 contains 16 residues. Germline CDR1 reads SGHDN; CDR2 reads FVKESK. Trimming removed 0 bases at V and 6 bases at J, with 16 bases between. CDR3 coding DNA: TGTGCCAGCAGCCAAGAGGCCCAGGGGGGTAGGGATACGCAGTATTTT. This encodes CASSQEAQGGRDTQYF.

The chain couples TRBV18 to TRBJ1-4, with D hard to call. The CDR3 totals 14 residues. Germline-derived CDR1 and CDR2 are KGHSH and LQKENI. Trimming left V 2 bases short and J 8 bases short, with 12 bases between. CDR3 in DNA: TGTGCCAGCTCACCAATTGCAGGCAGAGAAAAACTGTTTTTT. Translation gives CASSPIAGREKLFF.

This clone was detected only a few times. V usage is TRBV30 and J usage is TRBJ2-5; D possibly corresponds to TRBD2 (5 bases). Trimming removed 2 bases from V and 4 bases from J, with 14 bases in between. Germline CDR1 is GTSNPN and CDR2 is SVGIG (reference sequence). The CDR3 is 14 amino acids. The CDR3 spells CAWSLSPGGETQYF. The DNA of the CDR3 is TGTGCCTGGAGTCTTTCCCCTGGAGGAGAGACCCAGTACTTC.

The J gene is TRBJ2-1, the V gene TRBV7-9; 9 bases align to TRBD1. The V segment lost 3 bases and the J segment 10 bases; nucleotides outside the gene matches: 1. This CDR3 has 12 residues. Looked up from germline, CDR1 is SEHNR and CDR2 is FQNEAQ (reference sequence). CDR3: CASSFDRGEQFF. CDR3 nucleotide sequence: TGTGCCAGCAGCTTCGACAGGGGGGAGCAGTTCTTC.

This clone was seen more than once but under ten times. The chain is built from TRBV18 and TRBJ1-6; no clear D gene. Trimming stripped 3 bases from V and 6 bases from J, with 9 bases between. This CDR3 contains 14 residues. Germline CDR1 reads KGHSH; CDR2 reads LQKENI. CDR3 amino acids: CASSPGGFNSPLHF. CDR3 coding DNA: TGTGCCAGCTCACCTGGAGGGTTTAATTCACCCCTCCACTTT.

The chain couples TRBV7-6 to TRBJ1-1; 9 bases fit TRBD1. The CDR3 runs 13 residues. Germline V gives CDR1 SGHVS, CDR2 FNYEAQ. The trim removed 2 bases at V and 7 bases at J, leaving 2 bases unmatched. The CDR3 region is CASSLTGGSEAFF. The CDR3 region has the DNA TGTGCCAGCAGCTTAACAGGGGGCAGTGAAGCTTTCTTT.

This clone has a handful of counts. CDR3 nucleotides: TGTGCCAGCCGAGCCGGTTCGGGGGGAACTAACTATGGCTACACCTTC. Amino acid sequence: CASRAGSGGTNYGYTF. This chain joins TRBV18 and TRBJ1-2, with D possibly matching TRBD1 (5 bases). This CDR3 is 16 amino acids long. Germline CDR1 is KGHSH and CDR2 is LQKENI. V shed 8 bases and J shed 0 bases, with 19 bases lying between them. Variable domain in full (rest from reference TRBV18 and TRBJ1-2): NAGVMQNPRHLVRRRGQEARLRCSPMKGHSHVYWYRQLPEEGLKFMVYLQKENIIDESGMPKERFSAEFPKEGPSILRIQQVVRGDSAAYFCASRAGSGGTNYGYTFGSGTRLTVV.

This clone was counted once. The CDR3 sequence: CAWGAARTSNQPQHF. CDR3 DNA sequence: TGTGCCTGGGGGGCGGCCCGAACCAGCAATCAGCCCCAGCATTTT. J is TRBJ1-5 and V is TRBV30, with TRBD1 as a possible D gene (5 bases). The CDR3 sequence is 15 residues long. The germline CDR1 and CDR2 sequences are GTSNPN and SVGIG (reference sequence). The ends were cut back, 5 bases at V and 1 base at J, with 15 bases in the middle.